The subject of this entry is one TCR beta chain. The germline CDR1 and CDR2 sequences are SGHKS and YYEKEE (reference sequence). The CDR3 is 14 residues long. V dropped 0 bases and J dropped 3 bases, with 10 bases sitting between them. The data belong to a study of shared clonotypes between healthy human individuals. Repertoires were generated with immunoSEQ multiplex PCR, while TCRdb's copy carries only in-frame clones and drops some. In the table there are roughly 1.4 million clones, 97% to 99% of which are singletons. This chain links TRBV5-5 with TRBJ2-7; D is possibly TRBD2 (5 bases). The receptor was isolated from a young man in good health. Sequencing was carried out using naive CD4+ T cells sorted from blood. Specified subset: CD45RA+ positively selected. CDR3 sequence reads: CASSLAPGYYEQYF. The CDR3 nucleotides are TGTGCCAGCAGCTTGGCGCCGGGATACTACGAGCAGTACTTC.